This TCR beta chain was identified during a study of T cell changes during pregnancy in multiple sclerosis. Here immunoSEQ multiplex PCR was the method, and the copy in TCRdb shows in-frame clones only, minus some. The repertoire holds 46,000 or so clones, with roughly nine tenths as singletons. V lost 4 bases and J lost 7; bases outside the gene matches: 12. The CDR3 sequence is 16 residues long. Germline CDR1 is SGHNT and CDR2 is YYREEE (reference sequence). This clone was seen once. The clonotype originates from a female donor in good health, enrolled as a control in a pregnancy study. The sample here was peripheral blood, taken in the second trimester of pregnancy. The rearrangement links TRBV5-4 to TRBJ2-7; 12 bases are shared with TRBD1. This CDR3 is CASSGKPGQGAGEQYF. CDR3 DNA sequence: TGTGCCAGCAGCGGAAAGCCGGGACAGGGGGCCGGTGAGCAGTACTTC.